The following is a T cell receptor (beta chain) sequence with its context. These data are taken from a study of blood T cell repertoires in COVID-19. Data came from immunoSEQ multiplex PCR; TCRdb stores just in-frame clones and leaves some out. Of about 100,000 clones listed, just over 85% are singletons. This CDR3 contains 14 residues. Trimming at V came to 8 bases and at J to 9 bases, leaving 11 bases not matched to a gene. Per the germline V gene, CDR1 is LGHDT and CDR2 is YNNKEL (reference sequence). This TCR came from a human donor in a cohort sampled during active COVID-19. This chain joins TRBV3-1 (or the pseudogene TRBV3-2) and TRBJ2-1; 9 bases are a match to TRBD2. The sequencing sample was made of peripheral blood. The CDR3 DNA reads TGTGCCAGCCGGGCTAGCGGGGAGAGGTCTGAGCAGTTCTTC. Translation: CASRASGERSEQFF.